The 5 T cell receptor beta chains reported below all come from one sample, sequenced in a study of post-analysis software for immune sequencing data. Study-level points and caveats: Five or six TRBV segments, TRBV5-6, TRBV5-1 and TRBV20-1 among them, were found more frequent in patients than controls.

cDNA libraries for TCR beta contained unique molecular identifiers. TCRdb reprocessed the PCR reads via MiXCR and lists one record per CDR3 protein. The sample gives roughly 700,000 distinct CDR3 sequences, 25% to 30% of which show up once; around 0.56% is in the top ten. Their antigens are not known. Material for sequencing was blood. These receptor sequences come from a girl between 10 and 17 years old with multiple sclerosis.

The chain links TRBV5-7 to TRBJ1-1; possibly TRBD1 for D (6 bases). TRBV5-7 qualifies as an ORF whose function is uncertain. CDR3 length equals 17 residues. V lost 4 bases, J lost 5 bases, and 24 bases lay in between. CDR3 amino acids: CASSPNMFWGRGTEAFF. Here the CDR3 DNA reads TGTGCCAGCAGCCCGAATATGTTTTGGGGTAGGGGGACTGAAGCTTTCTTT.

This clonotype was found a few times. The chain has TRBV5-1 and TRBJ1-2, with no clear D. Germline V gene sequence: CDR1 SGHRS, CDR2 YFSETQ. CDR3 size: 16 residues. Trimming removed 0 bases from V and 4 bases from J, with 16 bases in between. DNA for the CDR3: TGCGCCAGCAGCTTGGCCCCGGGGAAATCGGTCTATGGCTACACCTTC. This codes for CASSLAPGKSVYGYTF.

This chain uses TRBV4-2 with TRBJ2-1; D remains unclear. The CDR3 contains 14 residues. The germline CDR1 and CDR2 sequences are LGHNA and YNFKEQ. The V end lost 1 base, the J end lost 7 bases, and 11 bases lay between the germline ends. This CDR3 reads CASSQVGLLNEQFF. CDR3 nucleotides: TGTGCCAGCAGCCAAGTAGGCCTACTTAATGAGCAGTTCTTC.

The gene calls are TRBV5-4 and TRBJ1-2; possible D gene TRBD1, 6 bases. There are 15 residues in the CDR3. V gave up 1 base and J gave up 5 bases, with 15 bases separating them. Germline V gives CDR1 SGHNT, CDR2 YYREEE (reference sequence). The CDR3 DNA reads as TGTGCCAGCAGCTTGCCGGGGGGCGGAATATATGGCTACACCTTC. This codes for CASSLPGGGIYGYTF.

The V call is TRBV20-1, the J call TRBJ2-1, with 11 positions matching TRBD1. Germline V CDR1 and CDR2: DFQATT, SNEGSKA (reference sequence). The V gene end was trimmed by 8 bases and the J gene end by 5 bases; junction bases not matched to a gene: 5. The CDR3 spans 13 residues. The CDR3 loop reads CSPGTGGNNEQFF. The CDR3 DNA sequence: TGCAGTCCCGGGACAGGGGGAAACAATGAGCAGTTCTTC.